These 27 T cell receptor beta chains share one sample of origin, sequenced in a study of shared clonotypes between healthy human individuals. TCRdb keeps only in-frame clones here, not all; method: immunoSEQ multiplex PCR. The sample holds over 2 million clones, 85% to 95% seen once. Sequencing was done on a sample of naive CD4+ T cells from PBMCs. Subset defined: CD45RA+ positively selected. These receptors all stem from a man between 18 and 35 years old in good health. Some clones in this sample may be carry-over from other donors' samples.

The gene calls are TRBV19 and TRBJ2-7; D is unclear. V was trimmed by 7 bases and J by 0 bases, leaving 13 bases between them. This CDR3 region has 14 residues. Germline lookup yields CDR1 LNHDA and CDR2 SQIVND (reference sequence). This CDR3 reads CASTQSYVSYEQYF. The CDR3 bases are TGTGCCAGTACCCAGAGCTACGTCTCCTACGAGCAGTACTTC.

About this clone: Additional DNA sequences in this sample encode the identical CDR3. The genes are TRBV18 and TRBJ2-3; 11 bases are a match to TRBD1. With 3 bases clipped from V and 1 base from J, the junction kept 0 bases outside the gene matches. Germline CDR1 and CDR2: KGHSH and LQKENI. CDR3 size: 15 residues. The CDR3: CASSPDRGRTDTQYF. In DNA, the CDR3 is TGTGCCAGCTCACCGGACAGGGGGCGCACAGATACGCAGTATTTT.

Turning to this clone: The sample holds other DNA sequences that translate to the same CDR3. The genes are TRBV7-9 and TRBJ1-1; 7 bases line up with TRBD1. V lost 2 bases, J lost 5 bases, and 2 bases stayed unmatched. Germline CDR1 is SEHNR and CDR2 is FQNEAQ (reference sequence). The CDR3 spans 13 residues. DNA for the CDR3: TGTGCCAGCAGCTTATCAGGGGGTACTGAAGCTTTCTTT. Protein: CASSLSGGTEAFF.

This chain links TRBV7-9 with TRBJ2-7, with no clear D. From germline, CDR1 is SEHNR and CDR2 FQNEAQ (reference sequence). With 1 base removed from V and 0 bases from J, the gap between germline ends came to 7 bases. CDR3 length: 14 residues. The DNA for the CDR3 is TGTGCCAGCAGCTTAGGGCAGCCCTCCTACGAGCAGTACTTC. This sequence encodes CASSLGQPSYEQYF.

This chain uses TRBV18 with TRBJ2-3; maybe TRBD2 (6 bases). The CDR3 runs 14 residues. Germline CDR1 KGHSH, CDR2 LQKENI. V was clipped by 6 bases and J by 3 bases, with 13 bases between them. Written as DNA, the CDR3 is TGTGCCAGCTCCCGATCTAGCGAGACAGATACGCAGTATTTT. Residues: CASSRSSETDTQYF.

As regards this clone: Other DNA sequences of this sample code for an identical CDR3. The chain recombines TRBV5-1 with TRBJ1-1; no clear D. The germline V and J ends were trimmed by 0 bases and 0 bases, with 6 bases remaining between them. This CDR3 has 14 amino acids. CDR1 and CDR2 from the germline V gene are SGHRS and YFSETQ. CDR3: CASSLDSLNTEAFF. CDR3 nucleotide sequence: TGCGCCAGCAGCTTGGACAGCTTGAACACTGAAGCTTTCTTT.

Written as DNA, the CDR3 is TGTGCCAGCAGCTGGGGACTAGCGGATACAACCTACGAGCAGTACTTC. Translated, it gives CASSWGLADTTYEQYF. The V call is TRBV7-2, the J call TRBJ2-7, with 11 bases lining up with TRBD2. Germline V gives CDR1 SGHTA, CDR2 FQGNSA. The CDR3 sequence is 16 residues long. The J segment lost 2 bases and the V segment lost 4 bases, leaving 7 bases of the junction unmatched.

This chain connects TRBV2 to TRBJ1-3; D not certain. Germline values: CDR1 SNHLY, CDR2 FYNNEI. There are 18 residues in the CDR3. Trimming shortened V by 1 base and J by 3 bases, and 19 bases separated the two germline ends. The CDR3: CASSEESPRDLFGNTIYF. In DNA, the CDR3 is TGTGCCAGCAGTGAAGAGTCCCCCCGAGACCTATTTGGAAACACCATATATTTT.

This clone was seen more than once but under ten times. The V and J genes are TRBV25-1 and TRBJ1-1, with a possible D match to TRBD1 (5 bases). Germline V gene lookup returns CDR1 MGHDK and CDR2 SYGVNS. Trimming took off 4 bases at V and 1 base at J, with 7 bases between the two ends. The CDR3 totals 13 residues. The CDR3 loop reads CASSAGQNTEAFF. The CDR3, as DNA: TGTGCCAGCAGTGCCGGACAGAACACTGAAGCTTTCTTT.

V is TRBV6-6 and J is TRBJ2-3; D not certain. The CDR3 extends over 15 amino acids. The V gene lost 2 bases and the J gene lost 3 bases, with 12 bases spanning the gap. Germline CDR1 MNHNY, CDR2 SVGAGI (reference sequence). The DNA of the CDR3 is TGTGCCAGCAGTTACCATCCCCTAGGGACAGATACGCAGTATTTT. Amino acid sequence: CASSYHPLGTDTQYF.

V gene TRBV29-1 combines with J gene TRBJ2-5, with D possibly matching TRBD1 (6 bases). The V and J ends lost 7 bases and 7 bases respectively, with 25 bases between them. The CDR3 sequence is 15 residues long. Germline CDR1 SQVTM, CDR2 ANQGSEA. The CDR3 loop is CSAYYRQVGLGTQYF. The CDR3 bases are TGCAGCGCCTATTACCGACAGGTCGGTTTAGGGACCCAGTACTTC.

This chain uses TRBV7-9 with TRBJ2-1; TRBD2 aligns across 7 bases. The CDR3 has 13 amino acids. Germline V lookup: CDR1 SEHNR, CDR2 FQNEAQ (reference sequence). The V gene end was trimmed by 6 bases and the J gene end by 5 bases; junction bases not matched to a gene: 4. CDR3 DNA sequence: TGTGCCAGCAGTCGGGGACTACACAATGAGCAGTTCTTC. Amino acids: CASSRGLHNEQFF.

This clone was seen more than once but under ten times. Other nucleotide sequences in the sample specify the same CDR3. The CDR3 sequence: CRGGNTEAFF. The CDR3 bases are TGCAGAGGAGGGAACACTGAAGCTTTCTTT. The chain carries TRBV20-1 and TRBJ1-1; no firm D call. The CDR3 spans 10 residues. In germline, CDR1 is DFQATT, CDR2 SNEGSKA (reference sequence).

As regards this clone: The sample contains more than one DNA sequence encoding this CDR3. The chain combines TRBV5-1 with TRBJ1-2; possible D gene TRBD1, 6 bases. The CDR3 is 13 amino acids. Trimming shortened V by 0 bases and J by 5 bases, and 8 bases separated the two germline ends. The germline gives CDR1 SGHRS, CDR2 YFSETQ. The DNA for the CDR3 is TGCGCCAGCAGCTTGGCAGGGGAGTATGGCTACACCTTC. Amino acids: CASSLAGEYGYTF.

This chain connects TRBV11-2 to TRBJ2-3; D remains ambiguous. The germline CDR1 and CDR2 sequences are SGHAT and FQNNGV. This CDR3 spans 15 amino acids. Trimming took 1 base from V and 1 from J, leaving 9 bases between them. CDR3 sequence reads: CASSLGNVGTDTQYF. The CDR3 bases are TGTGCCAGCAGCTTAGGGAATGTTGGCACAGATACGCAGTATTTT.

The chain joins TRBV27 to TRBJ1-5; 7 nucleotides agree with TRBD1. The CDR3 is 15 amino acids. CDR1 MNHEY and CDR2 SMNVEV come from the germline V gene (reference sequence). V trimming: 5 bases; J trimming: 11 bases; junction bases outside the gene matches: 15. CDR3 protein: CASSPDRSSFSSQHF. The CDR3 coding sequence is TGTGCCAGCAGTCCGGACAGGTCCTCGTTTTCGTCCCAGCATTTT.

The gene calls are TRBV19 and TRBJ2-7; TRBD1 matches at 9 bases. Germline assignment: CDR1 LNHDA and CDR2 SQIVND (reference sequence). This CDR3 region has 15 residues. The V and J ends lost 5 bases and 3 bases, in that order; junction bases with no gene match: 8. The CDR3 here is CASSDPGTGYYEQYF. CDR3 DNA sequence: TGTGCCAGTAGTGACCCCGGGACAGGGTACTACGAGCAGTACTTC.

The V and J genes are TRBV2 and TRBJ2-1; 11 bases match TRBD2. Germline CDR1 is SNHLY and CDR2 is FYNNEI. The V segment lost 5 bases and the J segment 12 bases; nucleotides outside the gene matches: 12. This CDR3 has 15 residues. The CDR3 region has the DNA TGTGCCAGCAGTTTAACTAGCGGGAGCGGTACGGGGCAGTTCTTC. Translated: CASSLTSGSGTGQFF. The full variable domain, with the rest looked up from reference TRBV2 and TRBJ2-1, is EPEVTQTPSHQVTQMGQEVILRCVPISNHLYFYWYRQILGQKVEFLVSFYNNEISEKSEIFDDQFSVERPDGSNFTLKIRSTKLEDSAMYFCASSLTSGSGTGQFFGPGTRLTVL.

The V gene is TRBV28, the J gene TRBJ1-2; D is unclear. V gave up 6 bases and J gave up 4 bases, with 9 bases separating them. The CDR3 totals 12 residues. Germline V gene sequence: CDR1 MDHEN, CDR2 SYDVKM. CDR3 nucleotides: TGTGCCAGCAGGATGCATCTCTATGGCTACACCTTC. It is translated as CASRMHLYGYTF.

The J gene is TRBJ2-4, the V gene TRBV5-1; TRBD2 agrees at 11 bases. This CDR3 comprises 17 residues. The V and J ends lost 2 bases and 0 bases, in that order; junction bases with no gene match: 4. CDR1 is SGHRS and CDR2 is YFSETQ in the germline V gene. CDR3 in amino acids: CASSFGTSGLAKNIQYF. CDR3 nucleotide sequence: TGCGCCAGCAGCTTCGGGACTAGCGGACTAGCCAAAAACATTCAGTACTTC.

The rearrangement uses TRBV25-1 and TRBJ1-2; tentatively, D is TRBD1 (6 bases). There are 13 residues in the CDR3. The germline V gene has CDR1 MGHDK and CDR2 SYGVNS. Trimming removed 9 bases from V and 3 bases from J, with 14 bases in between. The DNA for the CDR3 is TGTGCCAGTGGGTCAGGGGTCGACTATGGCTACACCTTC. Residues: CASGSGVDYGYTF.

This clone appeared once. The chain is built from TRBV19 and TRBJ2-7; TRBD2 might be the D (5 bases). V lost 5 bases to trimming and J lost 2 bases, with 16 bases between them. The CDR3 has 15 amino acids. The germline CDR1 and CDR2 sequences are LNHDA and SQIVND (reference sequence). CDR3 nucleotide sequence: TGTGCCAGTAGTTCTCACTCGGGATCGACCTACGAGCAGTACTTC. This codes for CASSSHSGSTYEQYF.

The chain couples TRBV7-2 to TRBJ2-1; TRBD2 aligns across 8 bases. Germline CDR1 reads SGHTA; CDR2 reads FQGNSA. V lost 2 bases, J lost 9 bases, and 9 bases stayed unmatched. CDR3 length equals 15 residues. CDR3 in DNA: TGTGCCAGCAGCTTATTGGGACTAGAGTATCGTGAGCAGTTCTTC. It codes for CASSLLGLEYREQFF.

The chain couples TRBV2 to TRBJ1-1; 9 bases line up with TRBD1. Germline V lookup: CDR1 SNHLY, CDR2 FYNNEI. The CDR3 extends over 14 amino acids. After removal of 4 bases from V and 5 bases from J, the junction contained 5 bases not matched to a gene. The CDR3, as DNA: TGTGCCAGCAGTGCTCGGACAGGGGATACTGAAGCTTTCTTT. Translated: CASSARTGDTEAFF.

A note on this clone: Other DNA sequences in this sample translate to the same CDR3. The V call is TRBV27, the J call TRBJ1-2, with a tentative D call TRBD1 (6 bases). CDR3 size: 13 residues. V was cut by 6 bases and J by 4 bases, with 12 bases left in between. Germline-derived CDR1 and CDR2 are MNHEY and SMNVEV (reference sequence). This CDR3 reads CASSRTGFYGYTF. In DNA form, the CDR3 reads TGTGCCAGCAGCCGCACAGGGTTCTATGGCTACACCTTC.

This clone was picked up one time. The chain couples TRBV7-9 to TRBJ2-3; 10 bases are shared with TRBD2. The length of the CDR3 is 16 residues. J lost 1 base, V lost 3 bases, and 4 bases had no gene match. In germline, CDR1 is SEHNR, CDR2 FQNEAQ (reference sequence). CDR3 protein: CASSFFGTSGTDTQYF. The CDR3 nucleotides are TGTGCCAGCAGCTTTTTTGGGACTAGCGGCACAGATACGCAGTATTTT.

The chain recombines TRBV4-2 with TRBJ2-7; 9 bases align to TRBD2. Germline CDR1 is LGHNA and CDR2 is YNFKEQ. This CDR3 comprises 16 residues. The ends lost 0 bases at V and 1 base at J; junction bases unmatched: 4. In DNA form, the CDR3 reads TGTGCCAGCAGCCAAGATCGTAGCGGGAGTTCCTACGAGCAGTACTTC. Translating gives CASSQDRSGSSYEQYF.